The rows below give T cell receptor beta chains drawn from one sample of a study of cytomegalovirus exposure and HLA in healthy donors. Clones were read by immunoSEQ multiplex PCR, and TCRdb kept only the in-frame ones, dropping some. The sample contains about 130,000 clones, around 83% of which appear only once. The sequencing input was PBMCs. These receptors all come from a girl aged 2 to 10 in good health and CMV-seronegative. Both conserved end residues are part of each CDR3. The D gene is left open where the match is weak. Some rows have no size entry. The others give once, few or many, or a class for an expanded clone.

abundance: many
j_gene: TRBJ2-1
len: 12
d_gene: NA
v_gene: TRBV6-5
CDR3nt: TGTGCCAGCAGTTACCGGGGAACTGAGCAGTTCTTC
CDR3aa: CASSYRGTEQFF

abundance: NA
j_gene: TRBJ2-7
len: 15
d_gene: NA
v_gene: TRBV18
CDR3nt: TGTGCCAGCTCACCACTTACAGGGCAAGGTAGCGAGCAGTACTTC
CDR3aa: CASSPLTGQGSEQYF

abundance: NA
j_gene: TRBJ2-5
len: 20
d_gene: TRBD2
v_gene: TRBV5-1
CDR3nt: TGCGCCAGCAGCTTGGAACCCGTTGTAGCGGGAGGAGGGTACCAAGAGACCCAGTACTTC
CDR3aa: CASSLEPVVAGGGYQETQYF

abundance: NA
j_gene: TRBJ2-7
len: 13
d_gene: NA
v_gene: TRBV25-1
CDR3nt: TGTGCCAGCAGTGAATCCTATACCTACGAGCAGTACTTC
CDR3aa: CASSESYTYEQYF

abundance: NA
j_gene: TRBJ2-7
len: 15
d_gene: TRBD2
v_gene: TRBV5-1
CDR3nt: TGCGCCAGCGCTACTAGCCGGGGGGTTTACTACGAGCAGCACTTC
CDR3aa: CASATSRGVYYEQHF

abundance: NA
j_gene: TRBJ2-7
len: 16
d_gene: TRBD2
v_gene: TRBV4-2
CDR3nt: TGTGCCAGCAGCCAAGAGGAGACTAGCGGCGGAGGTTGGCAGTACTTC
CDR3aa: CASSQEETSGGGWQYF

abundance: few
j_gene: TRBJ1-2
len: 14
d_gene: NA
v_gene: TRBV6-5
CDR3nt: TGTGCCAGCCGCCCCCCCGGGACACCTTATGGCTACACCTTC
CDR3aa: CASRPPGTPYGYTF

abundance: few
j_gene: TRBJ2-3
len: 17
d_gene: TRBD2
v_gene: TRBV30
CDR3nt: TGTGCCTGGCTCGGGACTAGCGGGAGAGGCGGCACAGATACGCAGTATTTT
CDR3aa: CAWLGTSGRGGTDTQYF

abundance: NA
j_gene: TRBJ2-3
len: 19
d_gene: TRBD1
v_gene: TRBV29-1
CDR3nt: TGCAGCGTTGAATGCACCCCCCCCCGGGACAGGGGGCCCCTAGATACGCAGTATTTT
CDR3aa: CSVECTPPRDRGPLDTQYF

abundance: NA
j_gene: TRBJ2-6
len: 21
d_gene: TRBD2
v_gene: TRBV28
CDR3nt: TGTGCCAGCACCTTTTCTATACTAGCGGGTTACCGGTTCTCTGGGGCCAACGTCCTGACTTTC
CDR3aa: CASTFSILAGYRFSGANVLTF

abundance: NA
j_gene: TRBJ2-2
len: 17
d_gene: TRBD2
v_gene: TRBV7-2
CDR3nt: TGTGCCAGCAGCTTGTTAGCGGGGGGGCCGGGCACCGGGGAGCTGTTTTTT
CDR3aa: CASSLLAGGPGTGELFF

abundance: NA
j_gene: TRBJ2-5
len: 15
d_gene: TRBD2
v_gene: TRBV27
CDR3nt: TGTGCCAGCAGTTCAAGGGGACTAGCGGGGGGCCCCCAGTACTTC
CDR3aa: CASSSRGLAGGPQYF

abundance: NA
j_gene: TRBJ1-1
len: 15
d_gene: NA
v_gene: TRBV6-5
CDR3nt: TGTGCCAGCAGTTACGATGAGCGGCGGAACACTGAAGCTTTCTTT
CDR3aa: CASSYDERRNTEAFF

abundance: once
j_gene: TRBJ2-1
len: 17
d_gene: NA
v_gene: TRBV4-3
CDR3nt: TGCGCCAGCAGCCAAGATAACGGGGGGCTAGGATCCAATGAGCAGTTCTTC
CDR3aa: CASSQDNGGLGSNEQFF

abundance: NA
j_gene: TRBJ2-1
len: 16
d_gene: TRBD1
v_gene: TRBV15
CDR3nt: TGTGCCACCAGCAGAGGAGGACAGGGGGGCTACAATGAGCAGTTCTTC
CDR3aa: CATSRGGQGGYNEQFF

abundance: once
j_gene: TRBJ1-2
len: 13
d_gene: TRBD1
v_gene: TRBV28
CDR3nt: TGTGCCAGCAGTTACCGACAGGGGGATGGCTACACCTTC
CDR3aa: CASSYRQGDGYTF

abundance: few
j_gene: TRBJ1-3
len: 13
d_gene: NA
v_gene: TRBV7-2
CDR3nt: TGTGCCAGCAGCTTGGGAGCTGGAAACACCATATATTTT
CDR3aa: CASSLGAGNTIYF

abundance: few
j_gene: TRBJ2-3
len: 17
d_gene: TRBD2
v_gene: TRBV10-3
CDR3nt: TGTGCCATCAGTGAATCCCTAGCGGGGATCTACACAGATACGCAGTATTTT
CDR3aa: CAISESLAGIYTDTQYF

abundance: NA
j_gene: TRBJ1-3
len: 15
d_gene: TRBD1
v_gene: TRBV27
CDR3nt: TGTGCCAGCAGTTTGGACAGGGGTCGGGGAAACACCATATATTTT
CDR3aa: CASSLDRGRGNTIYF

abundance: once
j_gene: TRBJ2-2
len: 15
d_gene: TRBD1
v_gene: TRBV5-4
CDR3nt: TGTGCCAGCAGCTATGACAGGGGACCTGCCGGGGAGCTGTTTTTT
CDR3aa: CASSYDRGPAGELFF

abundance: NA
j_gene: TRBJ2-1
len: 14
d_gene: NA
v_gene: TRBV5-1
CDR3nt: TGCGCCAGCAGCTTAGAGAGCCGTGACAATGAGCAGTTCTTC
CDR3aa: CASSLESRDNEQFF

abundance: NA
j_gene: TRBJ1-5
len: 15
d_gene: NA
v_gene: TRBV5-8
CDR3nt: TGTGCCAGCAGCTTGGAAAGAGATAGCAATCAGCCCCAGCATTTT
CDR3aa: CASSLERDSNQPQHF

abundance: NA
j_gene: TRBJ2-1
len: 18
d_gene: NA
v_gene: TRBV4-1
CDR3nt: TGCGCCAGCAGCCAAGGTGCTCTCGAGGGCTTTACCTACAATGAGCAGTTCTTC
CDR3aa: CASSQGALEGFTYNEQFF

abundance: NA
j_gene: TRBJ1-4
len: 14
d_gene: TRBD1
v_gene: TRBV30
CDR3nt: TGTGCCTGGAATCCACAGGGGGGTGCAGAAAAACTGTTTTTT
CDR3aa: CAWNPQGGAEKLFF

abundance: NA
j_gene: TRBJ1-1
len: 13
d_gene: NA
v_gene: TRBV7-3
CDR3nt: TGTGCCAGCAGCTCGGACAGGAACACTGAAGCTTTCTTT
CDR3aa: CASSSDRNTEAFF

abundance: NA
j_gene: TRBJ1-2
len: 16
d_gene: TRBD1
v_gene: TRBV10-3
CDR3nt: TGTGCCATCAGTGAGTCGACCAGGGGGCCTATCAGTGGCTACACCTTC
CDR3aa: CAISESTRGPISGYTF

abundance: NA
j_gene: TRBJ1-2
len: 12
d_gene: NA
v_gene: TRBV2
CDR3nt: TGTGCCAGCGAAGGGACTGCCTATGGCTACACCTTC
CDR3aa: CASEGTAYGYTF